This T cell receptor (beta chain) was sequenced during a study of CD8 T cells in Susac syndrome. Reverse transcription used about 0.45 to 1 ug RNA and random hexamers. Using its own MiXCR run on the immunoSEQ multiplex PCR reads, TCRdb lists one record per CDR3 protein. This table holds about 81,000 distinct CDR3 sequences, around 94% found once. The germline CDR1 and CDR2 sequences are DFQATT and SNEGSKA (reference sequence). There are 17 residues in the CDR3. Trimming left V 2 bases short and J 4 bases short, with 23 bases between. The sample comprised CD8+ T cells from PBMCs. The chain is built from TRBV20-1 and TRBJ2-5; the D gene is possibly TRBD1 (6 bases). This TCR derives from a human donor with Susac syndrome. The CDR3 DNA is TGCAGTGCTAGAAACTACAGGGAAACTCTTGGTGGAGAGACCCAGTACTTC. Protein: CSARNYRETLGGETQYF.